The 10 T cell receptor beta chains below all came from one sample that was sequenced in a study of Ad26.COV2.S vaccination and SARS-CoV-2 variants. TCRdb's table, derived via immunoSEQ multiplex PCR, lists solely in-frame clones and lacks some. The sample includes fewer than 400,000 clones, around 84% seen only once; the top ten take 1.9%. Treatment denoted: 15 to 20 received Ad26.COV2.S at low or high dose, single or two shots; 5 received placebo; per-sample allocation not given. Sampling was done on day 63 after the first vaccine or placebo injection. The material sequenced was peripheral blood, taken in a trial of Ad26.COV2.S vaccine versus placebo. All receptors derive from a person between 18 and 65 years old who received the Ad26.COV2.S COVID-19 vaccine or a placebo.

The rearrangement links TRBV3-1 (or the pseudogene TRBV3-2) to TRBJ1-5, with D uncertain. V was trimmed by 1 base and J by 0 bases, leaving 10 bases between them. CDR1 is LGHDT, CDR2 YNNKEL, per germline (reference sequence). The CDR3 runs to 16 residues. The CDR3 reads CASSQGRLGSNQPQHF. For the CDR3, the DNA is TGTGCCAGCAGCCAAGGTAGGTTAGGTAGCAATCAGCCCCAGCATTTT.

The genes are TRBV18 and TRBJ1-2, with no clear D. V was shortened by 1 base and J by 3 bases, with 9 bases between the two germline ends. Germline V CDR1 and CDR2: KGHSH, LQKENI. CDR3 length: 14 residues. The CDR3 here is CASSPRQEYYGYTF. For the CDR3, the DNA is TGTGCCAGCTCACCACGGCAGGAGTACTATGGCTACACCTTC.

CDR3 DNA: TGTGCCAGCTCACCCATAATGGGACAGGGAAACTATGGCTACACCTTC. Translating it yields CASSPIMGQGNYGYTF. The chain employs TRBV18 and TRBJ1-2; 9 nucleotides line up with TRBD1. CDR1 and CDR2 (germline): KGHSH, LQKENI. The CDR3 consists of 16 residues. With 3 bases clipped from V and 2 bases from J, the junction kept 7 bases outside the gene matches.

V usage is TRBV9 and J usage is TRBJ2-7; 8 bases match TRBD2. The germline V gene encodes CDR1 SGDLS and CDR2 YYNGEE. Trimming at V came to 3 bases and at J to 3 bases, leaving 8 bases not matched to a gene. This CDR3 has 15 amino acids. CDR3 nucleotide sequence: TGTGCCAGCAGCGCTGGTAGCGGGGCATACTACGAGCAGTACTTC. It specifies CASSAGSGAYYEQYF. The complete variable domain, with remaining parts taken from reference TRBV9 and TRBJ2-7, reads DSGVTQTPKHLITATGQRVTLRCSPRSGDLSVYWYQQSLDQGLQFLIQYYNGEERAKGNILERFSAQQFPDLHSELNLSSLELGDSALYFCASSAGSGAYYEQYFGPGTRLTVT.

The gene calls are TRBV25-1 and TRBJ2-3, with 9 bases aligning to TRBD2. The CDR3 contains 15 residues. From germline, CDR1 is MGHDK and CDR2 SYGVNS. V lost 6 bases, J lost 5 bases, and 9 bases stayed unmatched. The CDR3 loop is CASSTAGGLGDTQYF. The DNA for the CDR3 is TGTGCCAGCAGCACCGCGGGGGGGCTGGGAGATACGCAGTATTTT.

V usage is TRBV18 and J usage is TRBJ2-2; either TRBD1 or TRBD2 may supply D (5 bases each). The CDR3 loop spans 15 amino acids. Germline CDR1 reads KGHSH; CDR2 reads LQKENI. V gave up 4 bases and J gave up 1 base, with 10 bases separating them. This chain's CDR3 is CASSLGPLNTGELFF. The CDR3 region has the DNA TGTGCCAGCTCACTGGGACCTTTGAACACCGGGGAGCTGTTTTTT. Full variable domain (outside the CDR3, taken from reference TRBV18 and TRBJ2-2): NAGVMQNPRHLVRRRGQEARLRCSPMKGHSHVYWYRQLPEEGLKFMVYLQKENIIDESGMPKERFSAEFPKEGPSILRIQQVVRGDSAAYFCASSLGPLNTGELFFGEGSRLTVL.

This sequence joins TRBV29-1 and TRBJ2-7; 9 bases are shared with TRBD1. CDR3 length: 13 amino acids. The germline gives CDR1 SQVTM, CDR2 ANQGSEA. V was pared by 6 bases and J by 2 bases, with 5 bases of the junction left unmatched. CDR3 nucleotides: TGCAGCGTCGTAGGACAGGGGACCTACGAGCAGTACTTC. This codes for CSVVGQGTYEQYF.

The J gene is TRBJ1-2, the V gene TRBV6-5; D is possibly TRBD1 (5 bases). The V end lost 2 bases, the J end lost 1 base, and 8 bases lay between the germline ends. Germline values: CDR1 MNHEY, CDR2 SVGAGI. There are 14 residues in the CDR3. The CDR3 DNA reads TGTGCCAGCAGTTACGGGGACTTTAACTATGGCTACACCTTC. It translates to CASSYGDFNYGYTF.

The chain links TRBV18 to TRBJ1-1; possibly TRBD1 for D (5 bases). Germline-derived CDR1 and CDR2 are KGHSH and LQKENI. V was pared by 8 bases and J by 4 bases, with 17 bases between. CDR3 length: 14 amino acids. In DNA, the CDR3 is TGTGCCAGCACCCCGGGTCCAGGGTCCACTGAAGCTTTCTTT. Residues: CASTPGPGSTEAFF.

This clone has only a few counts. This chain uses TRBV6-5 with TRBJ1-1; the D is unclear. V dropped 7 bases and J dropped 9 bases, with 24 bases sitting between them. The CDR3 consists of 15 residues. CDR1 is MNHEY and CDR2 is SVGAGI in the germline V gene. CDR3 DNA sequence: TGTGCCAGCAACGTCTATATCCTGGGCACTATGAAAGCTTTCTTT. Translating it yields CASNVYILGTMKAFF.